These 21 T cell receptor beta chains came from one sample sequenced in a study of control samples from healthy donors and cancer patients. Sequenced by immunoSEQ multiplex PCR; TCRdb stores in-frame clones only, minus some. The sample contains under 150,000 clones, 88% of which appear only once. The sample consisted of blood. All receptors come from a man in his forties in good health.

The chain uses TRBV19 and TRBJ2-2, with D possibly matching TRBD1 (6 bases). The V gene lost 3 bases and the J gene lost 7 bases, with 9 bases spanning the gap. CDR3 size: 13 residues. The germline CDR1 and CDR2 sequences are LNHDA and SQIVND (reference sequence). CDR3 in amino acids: CASSMRGSGELFF. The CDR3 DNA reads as TGTGCCAGTAGTATGAGGGGGAGCGGGGAGCTGTTTTTT.

DNA of the CDR3: TGCAGCGTTGAGGGGATTAAGGACGATGGCTACACCTTC. Translation: CSVEGIKDDGYTF. This rearrangement joins TRBV29-1 to TRBJ1-2; D uncertain. With 3 bases removed from V and 6 bases from J, the gap between germline ends came to 14 bases. Looked up from germline, CDR1 is SQVTM and CDR2 is ANQGSEA. The CDR3 has 13 amino acids. Full variable domain (outside the CDR3, taken from reference TRBV29-1 and TRBJ1-2): SAVISQKPSRDICQRGTSLTIQCQVDSQVTMMFWYRQQPGQSLTLIATANQGSEATYESGFVIDKFPISRPNLTFSTLTVSNMSPEDSSIYLCSVEGIKDDGYTFGSGTRLTVV.

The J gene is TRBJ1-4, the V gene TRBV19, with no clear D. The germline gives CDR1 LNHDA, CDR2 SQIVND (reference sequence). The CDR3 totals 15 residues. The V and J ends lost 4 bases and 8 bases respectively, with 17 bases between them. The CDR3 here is CASSKLDPGGEKLFF. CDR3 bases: TGTGCCAGTAGTAAATTAGACCCGGGAGGAGAAAAACTGTTTTTT.

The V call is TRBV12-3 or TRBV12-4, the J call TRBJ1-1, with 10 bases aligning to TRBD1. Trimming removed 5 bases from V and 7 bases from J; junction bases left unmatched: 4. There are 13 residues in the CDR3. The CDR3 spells CASSRDRGNEAFF. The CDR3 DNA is TGTGCCAGCAGTCGGGACAGGGGAAATGAAGCTTTCTTT.

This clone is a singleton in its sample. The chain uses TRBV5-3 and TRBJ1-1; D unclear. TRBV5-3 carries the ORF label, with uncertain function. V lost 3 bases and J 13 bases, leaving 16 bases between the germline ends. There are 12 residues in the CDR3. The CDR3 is CARSSMKGADFF. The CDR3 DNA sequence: TGTGCCAGAAGCTCGATGAAGGGCGCAGATTTCTTT.

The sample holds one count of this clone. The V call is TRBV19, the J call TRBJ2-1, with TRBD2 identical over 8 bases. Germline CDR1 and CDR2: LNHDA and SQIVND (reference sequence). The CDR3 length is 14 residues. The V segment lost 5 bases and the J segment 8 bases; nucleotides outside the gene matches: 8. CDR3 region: CASSAGLARHEQFF. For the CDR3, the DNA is TGTGCCAGTAGTGCCGGACTAGCCCGTCATGAGCAGTTCTTC.

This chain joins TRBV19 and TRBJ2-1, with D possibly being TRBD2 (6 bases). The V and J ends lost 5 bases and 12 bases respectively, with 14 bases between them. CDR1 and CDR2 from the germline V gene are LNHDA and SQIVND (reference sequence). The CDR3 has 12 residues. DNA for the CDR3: TGTGCCAGTAGTCTTCCGGGGGAGGCGCAGTTCTTC. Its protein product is CASSLPGEAQFF.

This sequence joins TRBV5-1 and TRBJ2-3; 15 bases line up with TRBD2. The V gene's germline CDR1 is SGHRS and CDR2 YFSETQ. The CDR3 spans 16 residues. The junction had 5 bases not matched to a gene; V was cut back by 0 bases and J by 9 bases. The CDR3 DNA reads TGCGCCAGCAGCTTGGGGACTAGCGGGGGGGCCGAAACGCAGTATTTT. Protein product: CASSLGTSGGAETQYF.

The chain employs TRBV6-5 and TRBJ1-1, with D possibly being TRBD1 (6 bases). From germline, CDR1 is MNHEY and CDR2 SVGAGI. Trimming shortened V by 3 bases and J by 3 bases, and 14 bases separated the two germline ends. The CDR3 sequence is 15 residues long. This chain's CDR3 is CASSYTGRGDTEAFF. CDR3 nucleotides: TGTGCCAGCAGTTATACAGGGCGCGGGGACACTGAAGCTTTCTTT.

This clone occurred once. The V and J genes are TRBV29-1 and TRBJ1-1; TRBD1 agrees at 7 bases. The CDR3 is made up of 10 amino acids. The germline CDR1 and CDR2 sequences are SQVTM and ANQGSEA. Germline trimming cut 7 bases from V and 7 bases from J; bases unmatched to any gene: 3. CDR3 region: CSGWTGEAFF. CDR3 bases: TGCAGCGGCTGGACAGGTGAAGCTTTCTTT.

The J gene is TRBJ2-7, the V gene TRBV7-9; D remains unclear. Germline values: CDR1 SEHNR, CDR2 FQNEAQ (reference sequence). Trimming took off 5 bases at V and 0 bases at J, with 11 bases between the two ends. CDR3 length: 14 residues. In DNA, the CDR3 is TGTGCCAGCAGCAGTGACGGAAGCTCCTACGAGCAGTACTTC. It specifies CASSSDGSSYEQYF.

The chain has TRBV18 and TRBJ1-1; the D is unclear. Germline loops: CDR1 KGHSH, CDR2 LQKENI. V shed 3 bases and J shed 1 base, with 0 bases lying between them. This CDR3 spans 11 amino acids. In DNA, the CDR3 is TGTGCCAGCTCACCGAACACTGAAGCTTTCTTT. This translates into CASSPNTEAFF.

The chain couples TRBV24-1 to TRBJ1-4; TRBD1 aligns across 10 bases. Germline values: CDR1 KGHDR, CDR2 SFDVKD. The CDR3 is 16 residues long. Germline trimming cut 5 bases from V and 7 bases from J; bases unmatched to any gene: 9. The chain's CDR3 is CATSAGTGDRSEKLFF. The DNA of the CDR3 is TGTGCCACCAGTGCGGGGACAGGGGATCGGAGTGAAAAACTGTTTTTT.

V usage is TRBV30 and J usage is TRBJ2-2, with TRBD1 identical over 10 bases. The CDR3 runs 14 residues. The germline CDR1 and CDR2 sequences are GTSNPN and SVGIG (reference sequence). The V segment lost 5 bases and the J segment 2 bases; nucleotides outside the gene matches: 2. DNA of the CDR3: TGTGCCTGGGGGACAGGGGTTAACACCGGGGAGCTGTTTTTT. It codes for CAWGTGVNTGELFF.

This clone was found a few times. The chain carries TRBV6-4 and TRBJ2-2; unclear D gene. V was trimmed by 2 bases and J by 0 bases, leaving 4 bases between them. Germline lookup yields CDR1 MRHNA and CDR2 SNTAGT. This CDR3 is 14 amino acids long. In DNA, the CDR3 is TGTGCCAGCAGTGACAACACGAACACCGGGGAGCTGTTTTTT. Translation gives CASSDNTNTGELFF.

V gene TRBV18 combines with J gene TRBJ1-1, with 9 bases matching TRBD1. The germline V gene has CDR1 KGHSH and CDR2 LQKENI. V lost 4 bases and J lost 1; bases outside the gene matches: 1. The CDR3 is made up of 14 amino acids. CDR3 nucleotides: TGTGCCAGCTCACGGACAGGGGAGAACACTGAAGCTTTCTTT. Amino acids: CASSRTGENTEAFF.

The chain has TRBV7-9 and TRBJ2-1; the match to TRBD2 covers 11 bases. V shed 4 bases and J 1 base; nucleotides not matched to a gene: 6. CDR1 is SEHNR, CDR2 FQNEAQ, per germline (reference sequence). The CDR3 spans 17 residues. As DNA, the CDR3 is TGTGCCAGCAGCTCTTTACTAGCGGGGGTGTCCTACAATGAGCAGTTCTTC. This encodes CASSSLLAGVSYNEQFF.

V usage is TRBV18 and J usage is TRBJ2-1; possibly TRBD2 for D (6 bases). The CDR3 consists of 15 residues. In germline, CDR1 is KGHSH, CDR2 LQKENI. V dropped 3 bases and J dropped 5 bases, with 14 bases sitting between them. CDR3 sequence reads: CASSPDSGSHNEQFF. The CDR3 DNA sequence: TGTGCCAGCTCACCCGACAGCGGGTCACACAATGAGCAGTTCTTC.

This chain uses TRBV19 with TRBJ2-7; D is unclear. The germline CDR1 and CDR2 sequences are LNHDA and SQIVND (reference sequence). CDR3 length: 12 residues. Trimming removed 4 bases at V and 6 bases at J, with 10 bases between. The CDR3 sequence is CASSTYKGEQYF. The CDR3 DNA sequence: TGTGCCAGTAGTACATACAAAGGCGAGCAGTACTTC.

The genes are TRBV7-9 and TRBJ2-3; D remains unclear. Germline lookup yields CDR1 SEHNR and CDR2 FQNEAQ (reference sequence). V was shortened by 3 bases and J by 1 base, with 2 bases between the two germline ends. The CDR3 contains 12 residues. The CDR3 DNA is TGTGCCAGCAGCTTCGGCACAGATACGCAGTATTTT. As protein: CASSFGTDTQYF.

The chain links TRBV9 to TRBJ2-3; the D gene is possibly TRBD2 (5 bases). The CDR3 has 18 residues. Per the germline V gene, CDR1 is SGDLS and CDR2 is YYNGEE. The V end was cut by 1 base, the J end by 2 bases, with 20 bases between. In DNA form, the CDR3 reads TGTGCCAGCAGCGTACTGTCGAGTGGAGGTTTCCTCACAGATACGCAGTATTTT. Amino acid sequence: CASSVLSSGGFLTDTQYF.